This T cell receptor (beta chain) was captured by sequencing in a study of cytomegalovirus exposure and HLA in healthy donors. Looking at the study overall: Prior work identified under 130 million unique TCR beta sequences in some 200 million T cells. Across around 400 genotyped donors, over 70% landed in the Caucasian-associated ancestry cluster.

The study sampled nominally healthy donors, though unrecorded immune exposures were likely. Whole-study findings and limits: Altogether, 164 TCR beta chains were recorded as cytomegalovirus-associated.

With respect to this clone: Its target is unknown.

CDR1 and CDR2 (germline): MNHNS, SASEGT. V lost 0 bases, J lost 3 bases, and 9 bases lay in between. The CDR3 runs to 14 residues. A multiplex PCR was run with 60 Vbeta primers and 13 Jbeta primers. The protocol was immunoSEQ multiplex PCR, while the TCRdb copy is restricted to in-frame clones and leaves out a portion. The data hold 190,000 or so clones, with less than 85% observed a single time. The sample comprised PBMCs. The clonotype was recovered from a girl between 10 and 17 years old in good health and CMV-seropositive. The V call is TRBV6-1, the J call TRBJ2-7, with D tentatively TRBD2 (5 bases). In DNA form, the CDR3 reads TGTGCCAGCAGTGAAGCGGCGGGCAGCTACGAGCAGTACTTC. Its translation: CASSEAAGSYEQYF.